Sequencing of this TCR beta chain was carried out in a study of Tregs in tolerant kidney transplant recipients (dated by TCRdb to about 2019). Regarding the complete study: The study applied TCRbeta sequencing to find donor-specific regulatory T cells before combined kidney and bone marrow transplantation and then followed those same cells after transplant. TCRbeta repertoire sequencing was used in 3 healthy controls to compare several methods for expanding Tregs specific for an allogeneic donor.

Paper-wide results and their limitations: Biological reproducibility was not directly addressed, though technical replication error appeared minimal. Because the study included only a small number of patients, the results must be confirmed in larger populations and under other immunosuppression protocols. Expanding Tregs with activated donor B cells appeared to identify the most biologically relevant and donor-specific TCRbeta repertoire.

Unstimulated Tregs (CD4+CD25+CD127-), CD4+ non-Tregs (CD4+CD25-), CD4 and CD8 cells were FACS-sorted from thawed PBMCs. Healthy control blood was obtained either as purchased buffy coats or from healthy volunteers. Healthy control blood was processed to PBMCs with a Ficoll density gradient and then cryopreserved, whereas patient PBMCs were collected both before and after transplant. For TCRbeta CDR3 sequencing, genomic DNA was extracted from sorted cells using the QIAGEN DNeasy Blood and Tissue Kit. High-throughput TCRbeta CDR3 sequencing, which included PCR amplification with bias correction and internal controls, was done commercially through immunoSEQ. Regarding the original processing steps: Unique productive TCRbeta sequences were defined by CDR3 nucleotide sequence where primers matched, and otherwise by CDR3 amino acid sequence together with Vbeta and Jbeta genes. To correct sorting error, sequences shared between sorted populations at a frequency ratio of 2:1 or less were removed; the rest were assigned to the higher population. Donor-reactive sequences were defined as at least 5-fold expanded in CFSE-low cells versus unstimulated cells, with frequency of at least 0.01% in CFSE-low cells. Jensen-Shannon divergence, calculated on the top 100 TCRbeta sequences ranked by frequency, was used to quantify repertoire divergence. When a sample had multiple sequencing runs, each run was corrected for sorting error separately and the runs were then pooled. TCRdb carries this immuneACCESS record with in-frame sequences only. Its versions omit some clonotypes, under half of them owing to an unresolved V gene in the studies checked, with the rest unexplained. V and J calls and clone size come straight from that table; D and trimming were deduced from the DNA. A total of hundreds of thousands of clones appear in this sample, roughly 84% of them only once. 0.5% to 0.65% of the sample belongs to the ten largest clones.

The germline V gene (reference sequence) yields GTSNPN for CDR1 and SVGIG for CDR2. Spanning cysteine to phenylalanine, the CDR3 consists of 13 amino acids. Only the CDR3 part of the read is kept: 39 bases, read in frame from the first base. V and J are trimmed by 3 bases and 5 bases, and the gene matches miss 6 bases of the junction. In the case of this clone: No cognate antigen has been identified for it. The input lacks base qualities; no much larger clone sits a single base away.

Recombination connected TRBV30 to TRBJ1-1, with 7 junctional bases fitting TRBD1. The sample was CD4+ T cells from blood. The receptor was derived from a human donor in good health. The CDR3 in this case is CAWRLTGITEAFF. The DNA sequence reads TGTGCCTGGAGATTGACAGGGATAACTGAAGCTTTCTTT.